The T cell receptor beta chain described here comes from a study of blood T cell repertoires in COVID-19. V gave up 0 bases and J gave up 9 bases; unmatched junction bases: 11. The CDR3 length is 17 residues. Sequencing was performed with immunoSEQ multiplex PCR; in TCRdb, only in-frame clones are kept and a portion is missing. Counted here are over 350,000 clones, around nine tenths occurring once; the ten biggest clones make up approximately 9.3%. In Cohort 3, a recovered donor had either two negative PCRs, clearance, or symptom resolution. Sequenced material: PBMCs or T cells enriched from blood (not recorded which). The clonotype originates from a woman in her 50s who had recovered from COVID-19. The chain combines TRBV23-1 with TRBJ1-6, with 7 bases matching TRBD1. Being an ORF, TRBV23-1 has a function that is uncertain. The CDR3 DNA reads as TGCGCCAGCAGTCAATCTATCTCCGGGACAGAGGCTTCACCCCTCCACTTT. It specifies CASSQSISGTEASPLHF.